These 30 T cell receptor beta chains share one sample of origin, sequenced in a study of regulatory T cells in long-lasting Graves disease. Combining iRepertoire HTBI primers with Arm-PCR of CDR3 regions, the authors built TCR beta libraries. TCRdb itself ran the multiplex PCR reads through MiXCR, one entry per CDR3 protein. The table shows roughly 450,000 distinct CDR3 sequences, with about 25% occurring only once. Time point specified: persistent/refractory GD, antithyroid drugs over 5 years with positive TRAb. The authors made the TCR library using RNA they extracted from PBMCs. The starting material was peripheral blood mononuclear cells (PBMCs), obtained when the disease was refractory, from a patient treated with antithyroid drugs. The receptors were sampled from a female donor with Graves disease.

In its sample, this clonotype was seen many times. At one of its ends the junction is not consistent with the germline gene, which may arise from a read error. V and J are TRBV6-1 and TRBJ2-7; 7 bases are shared with TRBD1. The CDR3 is 14 amino acids. Germline V gene data show CDR1 as MNHNS and CDR2 as SASEGT. The CDR3 here is CASSPGTDSNEQYF. The CDR3, as DNA: TGTGCCAGCAGCCCCGGGACAGACTCCAACGAGCAGTACTTC.

On this clonotype itself: Mismatch with germline at one junction end may stem from a read error. This rearrangement joins TRBV30 to TRBJ2-7; D remains unclear. This CDR3 region has 12 residues. In germline, CDR1 is GTSNPN, CDR2 SVGIG (reference sequence). The CDR3 coding sequence is TGTGCCTGGAGCATTGGCTCCGACGAGCAGTACTTC. Protein: CAWSIGSDEQYF.

J is TRBJ2-5 and V is TRBV28; 14 bases align to TRBD2. The V and J ends lost 3 bases and 5 bases, in that order; junction bases with no gene match: 8. Germline V lookup: CDR1 MDHEN, CDR2 SYDVKM. CDR3 length: 17 residues. DNA of the CDR3: TGTGCCAGCAGTTTCGCCCAGGGACTAGCGGGAGCGGAGACCCAGTACTTC. This translates into CASSFAQGLAGAETQYF.

The chain combines TRBV2 with TRBJ1-2; weak D call: TRBD1 (5 bases). The germline V gene has CDR1 SNHLY and CDR2 FYNNEI. V lost 8 bases and J 1 base, leaving 8 bases between the germline ends. There are 12 residues in the CDR3. The CDR3 loop reads CASGDSNYGYTF. DNA of the CDR3: TGTGCCAGCGGAGACAGTAACTATGGCTACACCTTC.

This clonotype has a count of ten or more. This chain links TRBV27 with TRBJ1-6; 7 bases are shared with TRBD1. Germline V gives CDR1 MNHEY, CDR2 SMNVEV (reference sequence). J lost 10 bases, V lost 4 bases, and 7 bases had no gene match. This CDR3 is 14 amino acids long. CDR3 bases: TGTGCCAGCAGTTCGACAGGGTTGGGCTCACCCCTCCACTTT. Translated: CASSSTGLGSPLHF.

The chain links TRBV30 to TRBJ1-1; weak D call: TRBD1 (5 bases). V shed 2 bases and J shed 1 base, with 14 bases lying between them. This CDR3 is 15 amino acids long. Looked up from germline, CDR1 is GTSNPN and CDR2 is SVGIG (reference sequence). CDR3 sequence (DNA): TGTGCCTGGAGTCGCACGGGGGGGGAGAACACTGAAGCTTTCTTT. Encoded protein: CAWSRTGGENTEAFF.

The V and J genes are TRBV18 and TRBJ2-7; TRBD2 matches 11 bases. Germline V gives CDR1 KGHSH, CDR2 LQKENI. The CDR3 length is 16 residues. V shed 3 bases and J 4 bases; nucleotides not matched to a gene: 8. This CDR3 reads CASSPLGLAGDYEQYF. The DNA for the CDR3 is TGTGCCAGCTCACCCCTAGGACTAGCGGGCGATTACGAGCAGTACTTC.

This clonotype was counted at least ten times. The chain links TRBV2 to TRBJ1-1, with D unclear. CDR1 SNHLY and CDR2 FYNNEI come from the germline V gene. Trimming left V 5 bases short and J 8 bases short, with 9 bases between. The CDR3 covers 11 residues. CDR3 bases: TGTGCCAGCAGTTTTAGGGTGGAAGCTTTCTTT. Encoded protein: CASSFRVEAFF.

This clonotype has more than one count but fewer than ten. The V call is TRBV29-1, the J call TRBJ1-1; D not resolved. The length of the CDR3 is 11 residues. V was shortened by 4 bases and J by 8 bases, with 11 bases between the two germline ends. CDR1 and CDR2 from the germline V gene are SQVTM and ANQGSEA. This chain's CDR3 is CSVGLREEAFF. CDR3 nucleotides: TGCAGCGTTGGGTTGAGGGAGGAAGCTTTCTTT.

This clonotype was counted at least ten times. The chain employs TRBV2 and TRBJ2-1; TRBD1 agrees at 11 bases. The CDR3 has 15 amino acids. V lost 5 bases and J lost 4; bases outside the gene matches: 4. Germline V lookup: CDR1 SNHLY, CDR2 FYNNEI. CDR3 nucleotides: TGTGCCAGCAGTTCCGGGACAGGGGGATACAATGAGCAGTTCTTC. This encodes CASSSGTGGYNEQFF. The whole variable domain, remainder taken from reference TRBV2 and TRBJ2-1, is EPEVTQTPSHQVTQMGQEVILRCVPISNHLYFYWYRQILGQKVEFLVSFYNNEISEKSEIFDDQFSVERPDGSNFTLKIRSTKLEDSAMYFCASSSGTGGYNEQFFGPGTRLTVL.

The chain recombines TRBV5-5 with TRBJ2-5; D is tentatively TRBD1 or TRBD2 (6 bases each). CDR3 length: 16 residues. V was shortened by 4 bases and J by 0 bases, with 16 bases between the two germline ends. The germline CDR1 and CDR2 sequences are SGHKS and YYEKEE (reference sequence). This CDR3 is CASSPRGVGYQETQYF. CDR3 nucleotides: TGTGCCAGCAGCCCAAGGGGGGTCGGGTACCAAGAGACCCAGTACTTC.

This clonotype showed up just a few times. The gene calls are TRBV9 and TRBJ1-1, with 7 nucleotides matching TRBD1. The CDR3 runs 15 residues. Losses at the gene ends were 1 base for V and 7 bases for J; bases not matched to a gene: 10. Germline V gene data show CDR1 as SGDLS and CDR2 as YYNGEE. CDR3 region: CASSVSQGEFDEAFF. The CDR3 DNA reads TGTGCCAGCAGCGTATCGCAGGGGGAATTTGATGAAGCTTTCTTT.

About this clonotype itself: Given the absence of the conserved phenylalanine or tryptophan at the CDR3 end, a read error is likely. The gene calls are TRBV14 and TRBJ2-3; TRBD2 matches 12 bases. The CDR3 loop spans 16 amino acids. V shed 2 bases and J 7 bases; nucleotides not matched to a gene: 7. Germline-derived CDR1 and CDR2 are SGHDN and FVKESK. DNA of the CDR3: TGTGCCAGCAGCCAACTTAGGACTAGCGGGACGAATACGCAGTATCTT. Protein sequence: CASSQLRTSGTNTQYL.

This clonotype occurred a few times. V gene TRBV18 combines with J gene TRBJ2-7; D possibly corresponds to TRBD2 (5 bases). Germline loops: CDR1 KGHSH, CDR2 LQKENI. V dropped 1 base and J dropped 2 bases, with 9 bases sitting between them. The CDR3 covers 14 residues. The CDR3 sequence: CASSPQEGTYEQYF. The CDR3 bases are TGTGCCAGCTCACCACAAGAGGGAACCTACGAGCAGTACTTC.

Of note for this clonotype: The junction and the germline gene differ at one end; a read error may be behind it. The V call is TRBV7-2, the J call TRBJ2-4; 9 bases are shared with TRBD1. The CDR3 extends over 12 amino acids. Germline CDR1 and CDR2: SGHTA and FQGNSA. CDR3 in amino acids: CASSLAPGQGSF. The CDR3 DNA is TGTGCCAGCAGCTTAGCGCCGGGACAGGGTTCCTTC. Based on the CDR3 plus reference TRBV7-2 and TRBJ2-4, the full variable domain is GAGVSQSPSNKVTEKGKDVELRCDPISGHTALYWYRQSLGQGLEFLIYFQGNSAPDKSGLPSDRFSAERTGGSVSTLTIQRTQQEDSAVYLCASSLAPGQGSFGAGTRLSVL.

This clonotype turned up a few times. The chain couples TRBV5-1 to TRBJ2-7, with D unresolved. Germline V gene lookup returns CDR1 SGHRS and CDR2 YFSETQ. The CDR3 totals 14 residues. Deletions cut 5 bases from V and 3 bases from J, with 15 bases between. The CDR3 loop reads CASRKSSNVYEQYF. CDR3 in DNA: TGCGCCAGCAGAAAGTCGAGTAACGTCTACGAGCAGTACTTC.

The table lists this clonotype with many counts. The chain has TRBV27 and TRBJ2-7; 8 nucleotides agree with TRBD1. J gave up 3 bases and V 3 bases, and 4 bases lay outside the gene matches. Germline loops: CDR1 MNHEY, CDR2 SMNVEV (reference sequence). The CDR3 sequence is 14 residues long. Here the CDR3 DNA reads TGTGCCAGCAGTTTGTCCGGGACAGGCTACGAGCAGTACTTC. It specifies CASSLSGTGYEQYF.

This clonotype was recorded many times. This chain joins TRBV28 and TRBJ2-5; D might be TRBD2 (5 bases). The V and J ends lost 2 bases and 5 bases respectively, with 9 bases between them. There are 13 residues in the CDR3. Germline loops: CDR1 MDHEN, CDR2 SYDVKM. CDR3 loop: CASSLIRGETQYF. CDR3 sequence (DNA): TGTGCCAGCAGTTTAATTAGAGGGGAGACCCAGTACTTC.

Many counts were recorded for this clonotype. The V and J genes are TRBV12-3 or TRBV12-4 and TRBJ2-5; possible D gene TRBD2, 6 bases. The CDR3 covers 15 residues. Trimming removed 3 bases from V and 0 bases from J, with 11 bases in between. The DNA for the CDR3 is TGTGCCAGCAGTTTGGCTAGCGCGTACCAAGAGACCCAGTACTTC. Protein sequence: CASSLASAYQETQYF.

This clonotype was seen many times. The chain uses TRBV2 and TRBJ2-7, with 9 bases matching TRBD1. The CDR3 is made up of 13 amino acids. Per germline, CDR1 SNHLY and CDR2 FYNNEI. V trimming: 8 bases; J trimming: 3 bases; junction bases outside the gene matches: 5. As DNA, the CDR3 is TGTGCCAGCGATCCGACAGGGGGCTACGAGCAGTACTTC. This codes for CASDPTGGYEQYF.

The chain joins TRBV2 to TRBJ2-1; 8 bases are shared with TRBD2. V shed 7 bases and J 0 bases; nucleotides not matched to a gene: 8. From germline, CDR1 is SNHLY and CDR2 FYNNEI. CDR3 length equals 16 residues. CDR3 protein: CASIVSREGSYNEQFF. CDR3 in DNA: TGTGCCAGCATCGTTAGTCGGGAGGGCTCCTACAATGAGCAGTTCTTC.

V usage is TRBV2 and J usage is TRBJ2-5; 8 positions match TRBD2. Germline loops: CDR1 SNHLY, CDR2 FYNNEI. The CDR3 length is 16 residues. Trimming removed 6 bases from V and 4 bases from J; junction bases left unmatched: 13. CDR3: CASSLWSGLATETQYF. CDR3 coding DNA: TGTGCCAGCAGCTTGTGGTCCGGACTAGCTACAGAGACCCAGTACTTC. Complete variable domain (other parts from reference TRBV2 and TRBJ2-5): EPEVTQTPSHQVTQMGQEVILRCVPISNHLYFYWYRQILGQKVEFLVSFYNNEISEKSEIFDDQFSVERPDGSNFTLKIRSTKLEDSAMYFCASSLWSGLATETQYFGPGTRLLVL.

This clonotype was detected many times. This chain uses TRBV29-1 with TRBJ2-7; TRBD1 matches at 7 bases. This CDR3 has 12 amino acids. The trim removed 6 bases at V and 8 bases at J, leaving 10 bases unmatched. From germline, CDR1 is SQVTM and CDR2 ANQGSEA. This CDR3 is CSVRTGVSKQYF. The DNA for the CDR3 is TGCAGCGTAAGGACAGGAGTTTCAAAGCAGTACTTC.

This clonotype has at least ten counts. The V call is TRBV6-1, the J call TRBJ2-2, with 9 bases lining up with TRBD2. The CDR3 is 14 amino acids. CDR1 and CDR2 (germline): MNHNS, SASEGT. Unmatched junction bases numbered 6, after V lost 7 bases and J lost 6 bases. CDR3 DNA: TGTGCCAGCAAGGCTAGCGGGACATCCGGGGAGCTGTTTTTT. Translated: CASKASGTSGELFF.

The chain is built from TRBV18 and TRBJ2-2, with 7 bases fitting TRBD1. This CDR3 region has 14 residues. J gave up 4 bases and V 6 bases, and 5 bases lay outside the gene matches. Germline V lookup: CDR1 KGHSH, CDR2 LQKENI. The chain's CDR3 is CASSRRQGTGELFF. Written as DNA, the CDR3 is TGTGCCAGCTCGCGAAGACAGGGCACCGGGGAGCTGTTTTTT. The variable domain in full, with the rest retrieved from reference TRBV18 and TRBJ2-2, is NAGVMQNPRHLVRRRGQEARLRCSPMKGHSHVYWYRQLPEEGLKFMVYLQKENIIDESGMPKERFSAEFPKEGPSILRIQQVVRGDSAAYFCASSRRQGTGELFFGEGSRLTVL.

This clonotype showed up many times. The CDR3 loop reads CASSYQAGRDTGELFF. In DNA, the CDR3 is TGTGCCAGCAGTTACCAAGCGGGAAGGGACACCGGGGAGCTGTTTTTT. The chain recombines TRBV6-5 with TRBJ2-2; TRBD2 matches 7 bases. V was clipped by 2 bases and J by 3 bases; unmatched bases: 6. Germline CDR1 MNHEY, CDR2 SVGAGI. The CDR3 loop spans 16 amino acids.

V is TRBV20-1 and J is TRBJ2-7; 15 bases line up with TRBD2. CDR1 and CDR2 (germline): DFQATT, SNEGSKA (reference sequence). The CDR3 is 15 residues long. The V gene end was trimmed by 6 bases and the J gene end by 4 bases; junction bases not matched to a gene: 7. CDR3 sequence: CSAPGLAGGGYEQYF. The CDR3 bases are TGCAGTGCCCCGGGACTAGCGGGAGGCGGTTACGAGCAGTACTTC.

This clonotype was picked up many times. This chain links TRBV28 with TRBJ1-2; 9 positions match TRBD1. After removal of 7 bases from V and 4 bases from J, the junction contained 4 bases not matched to a gene. This CDR3 contains 13 residues. Germline CDR1 is MDHEN and CDR2 is SYDVKM. This chain's CDR3 is CASTPDRGYGYTF. The CDR3 DNA follows: TGTGCCAGCACCCCGGACAGGGGCTATGGCTACACCTTC.

This clonotype was found many times. The V gene is TRBV28, the J gene TRBJ2-7, with 11 bases identical to TRBD2. Germline V gene lookup returns CDR1 MDHEN and CDR2 SYDVKM. The CDR3 consists of 16 residues. With V trimmed by 4 bases and J by 4 bases, 9 bases remained unmatched. The CDR3 region has the DNA TGTGCCAGCAGTTCCCCGACTAGCGGGATTTCGTACGAGCAGTACTTC. This gives the protein CASSSPTSGISYEQYF.

This clonotype was detected ten times or more. The V gene is TRBV7-2, the J gene TRBJ2-7; D not resolved. Trimming pared 0 bases from V and 2 bases from J, leaving 11 bases between. The CDR3 extends over 15 amino acids. Per germline, CDR1 SGHTA and CDR2 FQGNSA. The DNA for the CDR3 is TGTGCCAGCAGCTTAGCGACACAGAAGACCTACGAGCAGTACTTC. The encoded protein is CASSLATQKTYEQYF. The variable domain in full, completed from reference TRBV7-2 and TRBJ2-7, reads GAGVSQSPSNKVTEKGKDVELRCDPISGHTALYWYRQSLGQGLEFLIYFQGNSAPDKSGLPSDRFSAERTGGSVSTLTIQRTQQEDSAVYLCASSLATQKTYEQYFGPGTRLTVT.